This T cell receptor beta chain was sequenced in a study of response to subunit inactivated influenza vaccine. Notes on the study in general: The authors suggested that every seasonal influenza vaccination recruits few new T cells.

CDR3 length equals 14 residues. Trimming took off 6 bases at V and 6 bases at J, with 18 bases between the two ends. MiXCR was run by TCRdb on the RT-PCR reads, yielding one entry per CDR3 protein. The sample lists 650,000 to 800,000 distinct CDR3 sequences; approximately 15% were seen once. A remark on this clonotype: Its antigen is unknown.

The V call is TRBV12-3 or TRBV12-4, the J call TRBJ2-7; D perhaps matches TRBD1 (6 bases). This receptor was identified in a man in his forties or fifties who received an inactivated influenza vaccine. The sequencing here drew on PBMCs from blood, taken around 15 days before vaccination. The CDR3 bases are TGTGCCAGCAGCTCGCCGGGACAATGGAGCGAGCAGTACTTC. Encoded protein: CASSSPGQWSEQYF.